This note documents a single TCR beta chain sequence. Its antigen remains unidentified. This entry comes from a study of PD-L1 blockade in urothelial cancer. General study findings and limits: Below-median pretreatment blood TCR clonality was associated with improved progression-free and overall survival.

Synthetic templates analogous to TCR were spiked into all PCRs individually. Profiling relied on immunoSEQ multiplex PCR, and the TCRdb table lists in-frame clones only, not all of them. This table has about 130,000 clones, approximately 84% appearing once. The time point: pretreatment peripheral blood. The number of samples from each patient was between 1 and 8, taken pretreatment and on-treatment. Germline V lookup: CDR1 LNHDA, CDR2 SQIVND (reference sequence). The CDR3 consists of 16 residues. The V and J ends lost 5 bases and 5 bases respectively, with 19 bases between them. V gene TRBV19 combines with J gene TRBJ1-5; D may be TRBD1 (6 bases). This receptor was taken from a man aged 45-65 years with urothelial cancer. The sample was PBMCs, taken around atezolizumab (anti-PD-L1) treatment. CDR3 DNA: TGTGCCAGTAGTTCATCCGGGACACCCTTCTATCAGCCCCAGCATTTT. The encoded protein is CASSSSGTPFYQPQHF.